This T cell receptor (beta chain) originates from a study of blood T cell repertoires in COVID-19 (TCRdb year 2020). Turning to the overall study: Samples covering the acute and convalescent phases of COVID-19 were provided by collaborators in the United States, Italy and Spain. The material from the prospective study consisted of cDNA or gDNA derived from T cells, B-cell-depleted T cells, or PBMCs. Subjects who had been exposed to COVID-19, were actively infected with it, or had recovered from it provided the deeply sampled blood TCRbeta repertoires that made up the dataset. The repertoires were released in a freely available public database meant as a resource for research on the immune response to SARS-CoV-2. Samples were obtained from the ongoing ImmuneRACE study (first 160 participants) and from 1,000 to 1,500 subjects provided by 6 global collaborators. The sample metadata nearly always contained a de-identified subject ID, COVID-19 status, age in years and sex. Where available, HLA class I and class II types were obtained from metadata supplied by the sample provider rather than from assay-based typing.

The immunoSEQ Assay, a bias-controlled multiplex PCR, was used to amplify TCRbeta CDR3 regions from genomic DNA. In the authors' own workflow: The number of nucleated cells in each sample was estimated from the amplification of reference gene primers within the assay. Sequence reads were collapsed and filtered to measure the absolute abundance of every unique TCRbeta CDR3 rearrangement. Productive Simpson clonality was computed per sample as the square root of Simpson's diversity index over productive rearrangements. In TCRdb, the immuneACCESS table is reduced to in-frame sequences with V and J assigned. These tables do not hold every clone; where another copy was compared, an unresolved V gene accounts for under half, and the others remain unexplained. That table gives V, J and clone size, and the DNA gave D and trimming. This sample lists a few hundred thousand clones; roughly 87% were detected once. The top ten clonotypes cover around 10% of the sample.

Points on this clone: Its binding antigen is unknown. Base qualities are not at hand, and no much larger clone is one base apart.

In the prospective study, participants were about 18 to 95 years old, resided in 24 geographic areas of the United States, and were enrolled through a virtual design. To assign participants to cohorts, the prospective study relied on clinical history that participants themselves reported in a screening survey and a study questionnaire. Each participant in the prospective study had whole blood, serum and a nasopharyngeal or oropharyngeal swab collected by mobile phlebotomists. Over a roughly two-month period, participants in the prospective study had the option of providing additional blood draws and questionnaires. Before DNA extraction, prospective study blood samples were shipped either frozen or at room temperature. What the study reported, not specific to this receptor: The quantity of clinical and demographic metadata differed by source and by participant and was supplied without curation.

The CDR3 contains 13 residues, cysteine and phenylalanine counted. The read is trimmed to its CDR3 DNA, 39 bases read in frame from base 1. The germline V gene (reference sequence) supplies CDR1 LNHDA and CDR2 SQIVND. Trimming at the junction amounts to 9 bases on V and 10 bases on J, and the germline ends lie 20 bases apart. The sample was PBMCs or T cells enriched from blood (not recorded which). The sequence came from a man younger than 35 with acute COVID-19. The rearrangement combines TRBV19 with TRBJ2-3, with TRBD2 tentatively as D gene (6 bases match). The nucleotide sequence reads TGTGCCAGCACCCCCGATCTAGCGTCTCCGCAGTATTTT. Its translation reads: CASTPDLASPQYF. The full variable domain, completed from the reference TRBV19 and TRBJ2-3 proteins outside the CDR3, reads DGGITQSPKYLFRKEGQNVTLSCEQNLNHDAMYWYRQDPGQGLRLIYYSQIVNDFQKGDIAEGYSVSREKKESFPLTVTSAQKNPTAFYLCASTPDLASPQYFGPGTRLTVL.